This TCR beta chain was profiled in a study of blood T cell repertoires in COVID-19. Study summary: T cells, B-cell-depleted T cells, or PBMCs supplied cDNA or gDNA.

Germline CDR1 and CDR2: ENHRY and SYGVKD. The CDR3 covers 14 residues. J lost 6 bases, V lost 11 bases, and 7 bases had no gene match. Sequencing used immunoSEQ multiplex PCR; TCRdb keeps in-frame clones, though not all of them. The table has 140,000 to 150,000 clones, 80% to 90% seen once. Sequencing was carried out using peripheral blood. The TCR originated in a woman aged 60-75 years with COVID-19, enrolled during active disease. V usage is TRBV10-3 and J usage is TRBJ2-1, with TRBD2 matching over 13 bases. CDR3 amino acids: CAVQTSGGANEQFF. DNA for the CDR3: TGTGCCGTCCAAACTAGCGGGGGGGCCAATGAGCAGTTCTTC.